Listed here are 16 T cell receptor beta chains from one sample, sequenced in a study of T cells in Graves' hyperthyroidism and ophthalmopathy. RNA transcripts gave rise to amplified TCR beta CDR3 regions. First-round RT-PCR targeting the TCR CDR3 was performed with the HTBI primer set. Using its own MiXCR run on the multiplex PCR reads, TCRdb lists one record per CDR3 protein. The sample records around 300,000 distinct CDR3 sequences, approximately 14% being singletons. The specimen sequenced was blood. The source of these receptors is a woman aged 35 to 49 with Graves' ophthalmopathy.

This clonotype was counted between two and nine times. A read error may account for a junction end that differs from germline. The CDR3 DNA sequence: TGTGCCAGCAGTGAAGGGCCTTATAATTCACCCCTCCACTTC. Amino acids: CASSEGPYNSPLHF. The chain is built from TRBV25-1 and TRBJ1-6; unclear D gene. The CDR3 loop spans 14 amino acids. Germline V gene sequence: CDR1 MGHDK, CDR2 SYGVNS.

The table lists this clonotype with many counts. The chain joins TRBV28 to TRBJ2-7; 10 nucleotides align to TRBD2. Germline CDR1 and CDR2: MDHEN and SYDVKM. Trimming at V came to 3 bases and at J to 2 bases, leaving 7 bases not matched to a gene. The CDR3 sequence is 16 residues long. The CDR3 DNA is TGTGCCAGCAGTTTTGGGGCTAGCGGGAGCCCCTACGAGCAGTACTTC. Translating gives CASSFGASGSPYEQYF.

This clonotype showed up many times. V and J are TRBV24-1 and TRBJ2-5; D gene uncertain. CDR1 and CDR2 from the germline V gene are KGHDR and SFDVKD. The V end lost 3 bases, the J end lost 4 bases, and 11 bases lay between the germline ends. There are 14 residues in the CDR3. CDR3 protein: CATSDRSLPETQYF. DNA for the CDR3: TGTGCCACCAGTGATCGGAGTCTTCCAGAGACCCAGTACTTC.

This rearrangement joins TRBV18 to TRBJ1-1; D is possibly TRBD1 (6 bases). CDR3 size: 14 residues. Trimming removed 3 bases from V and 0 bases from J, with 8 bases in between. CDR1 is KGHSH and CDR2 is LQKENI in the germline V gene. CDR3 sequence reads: CASSPQGMNTEAFF. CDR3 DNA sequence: TGTGCCAGCTCACCCCAGGGGATGAACACTGAAGCTTTCTTT.

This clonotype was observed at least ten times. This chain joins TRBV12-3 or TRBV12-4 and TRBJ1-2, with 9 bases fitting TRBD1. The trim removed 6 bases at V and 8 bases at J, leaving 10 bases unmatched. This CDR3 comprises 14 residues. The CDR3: CASSRTGGGRGYTF. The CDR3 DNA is TGTGCCAGCAGCCGAACAGGGGGCGGTCGGGGCTACACCTTC.

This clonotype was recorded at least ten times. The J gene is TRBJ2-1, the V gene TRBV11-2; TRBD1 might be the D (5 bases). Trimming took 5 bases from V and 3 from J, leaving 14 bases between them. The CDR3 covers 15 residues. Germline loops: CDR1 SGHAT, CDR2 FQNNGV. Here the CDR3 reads CASSAMGLDYNEQFF. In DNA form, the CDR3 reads TGTGCCAGCAGCGCCATGGGGCTGGACTACAATGAGCAGTTCTTC.

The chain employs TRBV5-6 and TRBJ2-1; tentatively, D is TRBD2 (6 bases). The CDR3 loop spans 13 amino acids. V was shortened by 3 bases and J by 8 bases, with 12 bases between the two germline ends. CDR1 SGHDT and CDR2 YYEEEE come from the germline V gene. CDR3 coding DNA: TGTGCCAGCAGCTGGGGGGTTGGCGATGAGCAGTTCTTC. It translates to CASSWGVGDEQFF.

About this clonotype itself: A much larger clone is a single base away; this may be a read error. Written as DNA, the CDR3 is TGCAGTGCCGTTTTTGTGGGGCAGGGAACTGAAGCTTTCTTT. As protein: CSAVFVGQGTEAFF. The V call is TRBV20-1, the J call TRBJ1-1; the D gene is possibly TRBD1 (5 bases). V lost 6 bases and J 5 bases, leaving 19 bases between the germline ends. This CDR3 contains 14 residues. The V gene's germline CDR1 is DFQATT and CDR2 SNEGSKA (reference sequence).

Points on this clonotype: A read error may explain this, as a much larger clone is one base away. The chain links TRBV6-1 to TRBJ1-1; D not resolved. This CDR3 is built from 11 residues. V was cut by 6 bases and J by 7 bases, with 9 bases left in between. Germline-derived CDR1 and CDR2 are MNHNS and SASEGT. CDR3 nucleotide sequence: TGTGCCAGCAGCCCAAGCAATGAAGCTTTCTTT. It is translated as CASSPSNEAFF.

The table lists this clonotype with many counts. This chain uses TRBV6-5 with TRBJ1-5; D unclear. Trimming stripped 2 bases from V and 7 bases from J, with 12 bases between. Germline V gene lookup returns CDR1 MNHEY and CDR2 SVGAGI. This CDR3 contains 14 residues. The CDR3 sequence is CASSYALEGQPQHF. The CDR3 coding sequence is TGTGCCAGCAGTTACGCTTTGGAAGGGCAGCCCCAGCATTTT.

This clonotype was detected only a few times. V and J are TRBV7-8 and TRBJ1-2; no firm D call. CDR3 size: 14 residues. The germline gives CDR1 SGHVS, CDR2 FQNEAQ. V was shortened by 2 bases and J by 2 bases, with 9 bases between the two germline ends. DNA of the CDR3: TGTGCCAGCAGCTTATTAGCGGGAAACTATGGCTACACCTTC. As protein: CASSLLAGNYGYTF.

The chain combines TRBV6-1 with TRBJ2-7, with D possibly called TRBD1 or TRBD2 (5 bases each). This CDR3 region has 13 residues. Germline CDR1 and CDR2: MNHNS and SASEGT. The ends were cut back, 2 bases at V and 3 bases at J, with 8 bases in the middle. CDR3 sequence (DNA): TGTGCCAGCAGTGAATGGGGGTTCTACGAGCAGTACTTC. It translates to CASSEWGFYEQYF.

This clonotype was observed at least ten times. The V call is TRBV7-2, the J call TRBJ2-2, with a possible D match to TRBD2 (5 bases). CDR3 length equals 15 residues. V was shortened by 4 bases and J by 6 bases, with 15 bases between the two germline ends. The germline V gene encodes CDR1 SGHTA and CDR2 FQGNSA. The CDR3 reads CASSSRAEGAGELFF. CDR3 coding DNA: TGTGCCAGCAGCTCGAGGGCCGAAGGAGCCGGGGAGCTGTTTTTT.

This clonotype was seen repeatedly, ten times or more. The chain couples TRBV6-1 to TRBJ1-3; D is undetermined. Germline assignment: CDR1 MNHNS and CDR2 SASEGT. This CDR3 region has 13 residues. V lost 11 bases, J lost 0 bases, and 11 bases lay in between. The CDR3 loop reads CAGAKNSGNTIYF. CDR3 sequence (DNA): TGTGCCGGCGCGAAAAACTCTGGAAACACCATATATTTT.

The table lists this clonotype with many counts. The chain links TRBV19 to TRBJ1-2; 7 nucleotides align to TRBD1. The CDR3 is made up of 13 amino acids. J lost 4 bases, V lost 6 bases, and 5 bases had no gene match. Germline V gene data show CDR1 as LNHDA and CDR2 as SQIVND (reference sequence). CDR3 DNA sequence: TGTGCCAGTAGCAAGACAGGGACCTATGGCTACACCTTC. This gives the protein CASSKTGTYGYTF.

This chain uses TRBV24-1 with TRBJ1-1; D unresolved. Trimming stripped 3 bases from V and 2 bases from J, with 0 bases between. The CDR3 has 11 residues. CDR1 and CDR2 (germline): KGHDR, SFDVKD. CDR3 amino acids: CATSDNTEAFF. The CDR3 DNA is TGTGCCACCAGTGATAACACTGAAGCTTTCTTT.